These T cell receptor beta chains were read from a single sample in a study of Graves' ophthalmopathy and Graves' hyperthyroidism. TCRdb passed the multiplex PCR reads through MiXCR, listing each CDR3 protein once. The data contain some 150,000 distinct CDR3 sequences, roughly two fifths of them singletons. Sample: peripheral blood. The origin of the receptors is a young man with Graves' ophthalmopathy. Each CDR3 is given with its conserved first and last residue. Fields, in order: J gene, CDR3 length, V gene, clone size, D gene, CDR3 protein, CDR3 DNA. D genes are given only for firm matches. Clone sizes are given selectively: once, few, many, or a class where the clone is expanded.

j_call: TRBJ2-7; cdr3_length: 14; v_call: TRBV28; clone_size: -; d_call: TRBD2; cdr3_aa: CASILAGDPYEQYF; cdr3_nt: TGTGCCAGCATTTTAGCGGGAGATCCCTACGAGCAGTACTTC
j_call: TRBJ2-7; cdr3_length: 13; v_call: TRBV2; clone_size: many; d_call: TRBD1; cdr3_aa: CASSLDRVGEQYF; cdr3_nt: TGTGCCAGCAGTTTGGACAGGGTTGGCGAGCAGTACTTC
j_call: TRBJ2-6; cdr3_length: 14; v_call: TRBV30; clone_size: many; d_call: -; cdr3_aa: CACVVASGANVLTF; cdr3_nt: TGTGCCTGCGTCGTAGCCTCTGGGGCCAACGTCCTGACTTTC
j_call: TRBJ2-2; cdr3_length: 16; v_call: TRBV5-1; clone_size: many; d_call: TRBD1; cdr3_aa: CASSYSQGAHTGELFF; cdr3_nt: TGCGCCAGCAGCTACTCACAGGGGGCGCACACCGGGGAGCTGTTTTTT
j_call: TRBJ1-2; cdr3_length: 18; v_call: TRBV7-8; clone_size: many; d_call: -; cdr3_aa: CASRDTKRGGKPNYGYTF; cdr3_nt: TGTGCCAGCAGAGATACTAAAAGGGGGGGGAAACCTAACTATGGCTACACCTTC
j_call: TRBJ2-7; cdr3_length: 14; v_call: TRBV6-2/TRBV6-3; clone_size: many; d_call: -; cdr3_aa: CASMRSRVTYEQYF; cdr3_nt: TGTGCCAGCATGAGGTCCCGGGTGACCTACGAGCAGTACTTC
j_call: TRBJ2-7; cdr3_length: 15; v_call: TRBV6-1; clone_size: many; d_call: TRBD1; cdr3_aa: CASSDGQGAPNEQYF; cdr3_nt: TGTGCCAGCAGTGACGGGCAGGGGGCCCCGAACGAGCAGTACTTC
j_call: TRBJ2-5; cdr3_length: 19; v_call: TRBV28; clone_size: -; d_call: TRBD1; cdr3_aa: CASSLLAGQGAEEEETQYF; cdr3_nt: TGTGCCAGCAGTTTGTTGGCGGGACAGGGGGCCGAGGAAGAAGAGACCCAGTACTTC
j_call: TRBJ2-7; cdr3_length: 12; v_call: TRBV15; clone_size: few; d_call: -; cdr3_aa: CATSRHSGEQYF; cdr3_nt: TGTGCCACCAGCAGACATAGTGGCGAGCAGTACTTC
j_call: TRBJ1-5; cdr3_length: 15; v_call: TRBV2; clone_size: many; d_call: TRBD1; cdr3_aa: CASSRGTGAGQPQHF; cdr3_nt: TGTGCCAGCAGTCGAGGGACAGGGGCTGGGCAGCCCCAGCATTTT